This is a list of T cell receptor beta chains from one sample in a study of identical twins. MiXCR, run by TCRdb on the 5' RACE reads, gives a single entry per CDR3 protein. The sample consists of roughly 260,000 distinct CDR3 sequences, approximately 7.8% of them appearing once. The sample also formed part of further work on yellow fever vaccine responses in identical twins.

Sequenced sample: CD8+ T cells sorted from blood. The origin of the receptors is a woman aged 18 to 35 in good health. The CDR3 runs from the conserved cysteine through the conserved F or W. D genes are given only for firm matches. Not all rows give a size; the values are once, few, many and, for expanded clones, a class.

CASSLVAGSVGETQYF	TGTGCCAGCAGCTTAGTTGCAGGGAGTGTTGGAGAGACCCAGTACTTC	TRBJ2-5	-	TRBV11-2	-
CASKPGSGNTIYF	TGTGCCAGCAAGCCCGGGTCTGGAAACACCATATATTTT	TRBJ1-3	-	TRBV6-1	-
CASSLRLVRDGELFF	TGCGCCAGCAGCCTACGGTTAGTCCGCGACGGGGAGCTGTTTTTT	TRBJ2-2	-	TRBV5-1	-
CASSSRDRVTDIQYF	TGTGCCAGCAGTTCCCGGGACAGGGTGACGGACATTCAGTACTTC	TRBJ2-4	-	TRBV27	TRBD1
CATSRVPGQGRLELQYF	TGTGCCACCAGCAGAGTCCCGGGACAGGGGAGGCTGGAGTTGCAGTACTTC	TRBJ2-7	-	TRBV15	TRBD1
CASSFPSAGGTDTQYF	TGTGCCAGCAGCTTTCCGTCGGCAGGGGGTACAGATACGCAGTATTTT	TRBJ2-3	few	TRBV7-9	TRBD1
CASSLVRGVETQYF	TGTGCCAGCAGCTTAGTCCGGGGGGTAGAGACCCAGTACTTC	TRBJ2-5	-	TRBV11-2	TRBD2
CSARSSGTEAFF	TGCAGTGCTAGAAGTTCCGGGACCGAAGCTTTCTTT	TRBJ1-1	few	TRBV20-1	-
CSAREPKNWDRTYEQYF	TGCAGTGCTAGAGAACCAAAGAATTGGGACAGGACTTACGAGCAGTACTTC	TRBJ2-7	-	TRBV20-1	TRBD1
CASSLGEGEQFF	TGTGCCAGCAGCTTAGGTGAGGGTGAGCAGTTCTTC	TRBJ2-1	-	TRBV11-2	-
CASSEWGPGYYGYTF	TGTGCCAGCAGTGAATGGGGGCCAGGGTACTATGGCTACACCTTC	TRBJ1-2	-	TRBV2	-
CASSYGVNTEAFF	TGTGCCAGCAGCTATGGAGTGAACACTGAAGCTTTCTTT	TRBJ1-1	few	TRBV7-9	-
CASSSQRKQYF	TGTGCCAGCAGTTCCCAGCGGAAGCAGTACTTC	TRBJ2-7	many	TRBV25-1	-
CASSHTSLDYLGYEQYF	TGTGCCAGCAGCCACACCTCCTTGGACTACCTTGGATACGAGCAGTACTTC	TRBJ2-7	few	TRBV3-1	-
CASSSSWTSGYNEQFF	TGTGCCAGCAGTTCTAGCTGGACTAGCGGCTACAATGAGCAGTTCTTC	TRBJ2-1	many	TRBV12-3/TRBV12-4	TRBD2
CSVSDGTSGSYTQYF	TGCAGCGTTTCAGACGGGACTAGCGGGAGTTATACGCAGTATTTT	TRBJ2-3	many	TRBV29-1	TRBD2
CSARGGTSGSATSYNEQFF	TGCAGTGCTAGAGGCGGGACTAGCGGGAGTGCTACCTCCTACAATGAGCAGTTCTTC	TRBJ2-1	few	TRBV20-1	TRBD2
CASSLLSGDNEQFF	TGTGCCAGCAGTTTATTATCCGGGGACAATGAGCAGTTCTTC	TRBJ2-1	few	TRBV28	-
CSAGPGLESNEQFF	TGCAGTGCCGGGCCGGGACTAGAATCCAATGAGCAGTTCTTC	TRBJ2-1	many	TRBV20-1	TRBD2
CASSDTGSNEKLFF	TGTGCCAGCAGCGATACGGGAAGTAATGAAAAACTGTTTTTT	TRBJ1-4	-	TRBV27	-
CASSEDEETQYF	TGTGCCAGCAGTGAAGACGAAGAGACCCAGTACTTC	TRBJ2-5	many	TRBV6-1	-
CASSWGTSGYEQFF	TGTGCCAGCAGCTGGGGGACTAGCGGGTATGAGCAGTTCTTC	TRBJ2-1	few	TRBV5-5	TRBD2
CASSNPRAGNTGELFF	TGTGCCAGCAGCAACCCCCGAGCGGGGAACACCGGGGAGCTGTTTTTT	TRBJ2-2	-	TRBV11-2	-
CASSVAQGAYNEQFF	TGTGCCAGCAGCGTAGCCCAGGGGGCCTACAATGAGCAGTTCTTC	TRBJ2-1	few	TRBV9	TRBD1
CASSLEGGVFETQYF	TGCGCCAGCAGCTTGGAAGGGGGCGTCTTTGAGACCCAGTACTTC	TRBJ2-5	many	TRBV5-1	TRBD1
CSASPTGLQHYGYTF	TGCAGTGCTAGCCCGACAGGGCTACAACACTATGGCTACACCTTC	TRBJ1-2	few	TRBV20-1	TRBD1
CASSSPGGPTYNEQFF	TGTGCCAGCAGTTCCCCGGGGGGTCCCACTTACAATGAGCAGTTCTTC	TRBJ2-1	-	TRBV28	TRBD2
CASSDGSGRTSYNEQFF	TGCGCCAGCAGTGATGGGAGCGGGAGGACATCCTACAATGAGCAGTTCTTC	TRBJ2-1	-	TRBV10-1	TRBD2
CACPRLAPPDNEQFF	TGTGCCTGCCCGAGACTGGCCCCTCCAGACAATGAGCAGTTCTTC	TRBJ2-1	-	TRBV30	-
CASSQTGGDATNEKLFF	TGTGCCAGCAGCCAAACAGGGGGCGACGCAACTAATGAAAAACTGTTTTTT	TRBJ1-4	-	TRBV6-1	TRBD1
CASKFGLPEETQYF	TGTGCCAGCAAATTCGGGCTACCCGAAGAGACCCAGTACTTC	TRBJ2-5	-	TRBV6-1	-
CASSRLNREGQETQYF	TGTGCCAGCAGCAGGCTAAACAGGGAAGGCCAAGAGACCCAGTACTTC	TRBJ2-5	few	TRBV7-9	-
CASSNNRVLNKNEQFF	TGTGCCAGCAGCAACAACAGGGTGTTGAACAAAAATGAGCAGTTCTTC	TRBJ2-1	few	TRBV7-9	-
CASSFDYQHSSYNEQFF	TGTGCCAGCAGTTTCGACTACCAGCATTCCTCCTACAATGAGCAGTTCTTC	TRBJ2-1	many	TRBV28	-
CASSQEPDPNYGYTF	TGCGCCAGCAGCCAAGAGCCAGACCCGAACTATGGCTACACCTTC	TRBJ1-2	many	TRBV4-1	-
CATSDSIAGTLDNEQFF	TGTGCCACCAGTGATTCCATAGCGGGGACCTTGGACAATGAGCAGTTCTTC	TRBJ2-1	-	TRBV24-1	TRBD2
CASSAMASGIYNEQFF	TGTGCCAGCAGTGCCATGGCTAGCGGGATCTACAATGAGCAGTTCTTC	TRBJ2-1	-	TRBV6-1	TRBD2
CASSPHDGDIQYF	TGTGCCAGCAGCCCGCACGACGGTGACATTCAGTACTTC	TRBJ2-4	few	TRBV4-2	-
CASSYSVEGGYEQYF	TGTGCCAGCAGTTACTCTGTGGAGGGAGGGTACGAGCAGTACTTC	TRBJ2-7	few	TRBV6-5	TRBD2
CASTPRQSQETQYF	TGTGCCAGCACCCCGAGACAGAGCCAAGAGACCCAGTACTTC	TRBJ2-5	few	TRBV5-6	-
CASSLRAGSSTDTQYF	TGTGCCAGCAGTTTAAGAGCGGGCTCTAGCACAGATACGCAGTATTTT	TRBJ2-3	-	TRBV27	-